Below, 2 T cell receptor beta chains from the same sample are listed, as sequenced in a study of T cell responses to AZD1222 COVID-19 vaccine. Sequencing used immunoSEQ multiplex PCR; TCRdb keeps in-frame clones, though not all of them. The table shows about 120,000 clones, with more than 70% occurring only once. Material: peripheral blood, obtained on day 0 of AZD1222 vaccination. The source is an adult in good health.

For this clone: Distinct nucleotide sequences in the sample also encode this CDR3. The rearrangement links TRBV20-1 to TRBJ1-1, with D unresolved. Trimming cost V 3 bases and J 1 base, with 3 bases left between them. Germline CDR1 and CDR2: DFQATT and SNEGSKA (reference sequence). CDR3 length: 11 residues. CDR3 sequence (DNA): TGCAGTGCTAGGGGGAACACTGAAGCTTTCTTT. This gives the protein CSARGNTEAFF.

In its sample, this clone was seen a few times. The V and J genes are TRBV29-1 and TRBJ2-1; the D gene is possibly TRBD2 (6 bases). Germline V gene lookup returns CDR1 SQVTM and CDR2 ANQGSEA. V lost 4 bases and J 5 bases, leaving 18 bases between the germline ends. This CDR3 region has 15 residues. The CDR3 reads CSVVNPGEGNNEQFF. The CDR3, as DNA: TGCAGCGTTGTAAACCCGGGAGAGGGGAACAATGAGCAGTTCTTC.